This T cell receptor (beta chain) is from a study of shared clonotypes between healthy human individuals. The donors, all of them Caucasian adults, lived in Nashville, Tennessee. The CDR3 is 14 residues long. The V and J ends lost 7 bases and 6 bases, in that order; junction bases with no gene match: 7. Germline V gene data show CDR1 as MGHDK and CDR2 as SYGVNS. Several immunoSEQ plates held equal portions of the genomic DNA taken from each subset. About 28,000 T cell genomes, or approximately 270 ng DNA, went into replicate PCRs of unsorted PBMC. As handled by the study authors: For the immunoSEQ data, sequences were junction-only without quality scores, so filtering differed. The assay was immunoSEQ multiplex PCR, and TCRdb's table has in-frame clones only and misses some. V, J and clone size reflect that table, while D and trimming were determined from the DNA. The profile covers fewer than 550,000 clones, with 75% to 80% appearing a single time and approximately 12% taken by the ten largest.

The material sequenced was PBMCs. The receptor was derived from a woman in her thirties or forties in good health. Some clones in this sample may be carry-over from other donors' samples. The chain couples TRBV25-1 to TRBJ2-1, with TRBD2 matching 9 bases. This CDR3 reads CASIPGLAVNEQFF. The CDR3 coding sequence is TGTGCCAGCATTCCGGGACTAGCCGTCAATGAGCAGTTCTTC.